This T cell receptor beta chain was documented in a study of blood T cell repertoires in COVID-19. On the study more broadly: Acute-phase and convalescent COVID-19 samples originated in the United States, Italy and Spain. T cells, B-cell-depleted T cells, or PBMCs provided the cDNA or gDNA that served as material.

Sequenced by immunoSEQ multiplex PCR; TCRdb stores in-frame clones only, minus some. In the table there are over 55,000 clones, more than 75% of which are singletons. In its sample, this clone was seen once. Germline V gives CDR1 SGHTA, CDR2 FQGNSA. CDR3 size: 15 residues. V shed 4 bases, J shed 10 bases, and the junction held 6 bases outside the gene matches. This TCR was recovered from a human donor with active COVID-19. The donor label of this sample is uncertain. The chain couples TRBV7-2 to TRBJ2-1; the match to TRBD2 covers 14 bases. Sequencing was performed on peripheral blood. As DNA, the CDR3 is TGTGCCAGCAGCTGGGGACTAGCGGGAGCTCAGGAGCAGTTCTTC. Its protein is CASSWGLAGAQEQFF.